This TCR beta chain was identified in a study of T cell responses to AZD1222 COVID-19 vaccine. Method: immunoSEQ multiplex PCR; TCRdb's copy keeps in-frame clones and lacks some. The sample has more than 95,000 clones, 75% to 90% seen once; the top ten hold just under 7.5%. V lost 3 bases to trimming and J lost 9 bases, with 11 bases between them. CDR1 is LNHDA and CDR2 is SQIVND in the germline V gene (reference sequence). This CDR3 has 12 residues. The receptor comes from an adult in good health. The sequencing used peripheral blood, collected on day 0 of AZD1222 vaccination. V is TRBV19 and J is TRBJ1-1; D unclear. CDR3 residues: CASSIGGLKAFF. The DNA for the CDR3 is TGTGCCAGTAGTATCGGTGGGTTGAAAGCTTTCTTT. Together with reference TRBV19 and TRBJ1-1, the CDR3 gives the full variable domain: DGGITQSPKYLFRKEGQNVTLSCEQNLNHDAMYWYRQDPGQGLRLIYYSQIVNDFQKGDIAEGYSVSREKKESFPLTVTSAQKNPTAFYLCASSIGGLKAFFGQGTRLTVV.